Reported below is one TCR beta chain. The junction departs from germline at one end; a sequencing error may be responsible. This CDR3 comprises 12 residues. Germline V gene data show CDR1 as SEHNR and CDR2 as FQNEAQ (reference sequence). TCRdb ran MiXCR on the 5' RACE reads and lists one entry per CDR3 protein. The table records about 790,000 distinct CDR3 sequences, 15% to 20% of them present only once. This sample is drawn from a study of identical twins. This same sample was also taken into another study, of T cells expressing NK-cell markers. That publication notes: Of the CD8+ T cell pool in over 5 donors, roughly 1.0-8% was accounted for by dominant NKG2C+ clonotypes. There remained a lack of clarity about HCMV specificity of expanded NKG2C+ T cell clones.

The receptor comes from a woman aged 18-29 years in good health. The sequenced material came from PBMCs. The chain joins TRBV7-9 to TRBJ1-2; no firm D call. The CDR3 reads CASSLAAGNYRF. The CDR3 DNA reads as TGTGCCAGCAGCTTAGCGGCGGGGAATTATCGCTTC. The variable domain in full, completed from reference TRBV7-9 and TRBJ1-2, reads DTGVSQNPRHKITKRGQNVTFRCDPISEHNRLYWYRQTLGQGPEFLTYFQNEAQLEKSRLLSDRFSAERPKGSFSTLEIQRTEQGDSAMYLCASSLAAGNYRFGSGTRLTVV.